The 21 T cell receptor beta chains reported below all come from one sample, sequenced in a study of CD4 and CD8 cells across lung adenocarcinoma regions. From the PCR reads, TCRdb called clonotypes with MiXCR, one entry per CDR3 protein. The sample records 15,000 to 20,000 distinct CDR3 sequences, about half being singletons. The material sequenced was CD8+ T cells from the center of a lung tumor. The receptors here all came from a female donor with lung adenocarcinoma. The CD4 and CD8 labels of this study may be unreliable.

This clonotype was seen a few times. A read error is possible here, since a much larger clone lies one base away. V gene TRBV6-1 combines with J gene TRBJ2-5; D gene ambiguous. Between the trimmed V and J ends, which lost 8 bases and 11 bases, there was a span of 18 bases. Germline loops: CDR1 MNHNS, CDR2 SASEGT. The CDR3 extends over 12 amino acids. CDR3 in DNA: TGTGCCAGCGTCACGGTTATCAATGAGCAGTACTTC. This gives the protein CASVTVINEQYF.

This clonotype appeared a few times. This chain uses TRBV6-1 with TRBJ2-1; TRBD2 aligns across 8 bases. The junction had 8 bases not matched to a gene; V was cut back by 7 bases and J by 9 bases. The germline gives CDR1 MNHNS, CDR2 SASEGT. The CDR3 contains 13 residues. The CDR3 loop is CASNYMRGVEQFF. For the CDR3, the DNA is TGTGCCAGCAACTATATGCGGGGGGTTGAGCAGTTCTTC.

The J gene is TRBJ2-2, the V gene TRBV6-1, with 9 positions matching TRBD1. The CDR3 covers 16 residues. Per the germline V gene, CDR1 is MNHNS and CDR2 is SASEGT. V lost 4 bases to trimming and J lost 13 bases; unmatched junction nucleotides: 16. The CDR3 bases are TGTGCCAGCAGTGCCAGAACAGGGGGCGGCACAGATGCGCTGTTTTTT. It yields the protein CASSARTGGGTDALFF.

This clonotype was picked up a small number of times. The V call is TRBV6-1, the J call TRBJ2-3; TRBD2 aligns across 8 bases. V lost 10 bases, J lost 3 bases, and 9 bases stayed unmatched. Germline V lookup: CDR1 MNHNS, CDR2 SASEGT. The CDR3 has 14 amino acids. DNA for the CDR3: TGTGCCACTGCACTAGCGGCCCGAACAGATACGCAGTATTTT. This encodes CATALAARTDTQYF.

This clonotype was seen ten or more times. This chain connects TRBV7-2 to TRBJ2-5; D remains unclear. The CDR3 is made up of 12 amino acids. Trimming shortened V by 5 bases and J by 1 base, and 5 bases separated the two germline ends. Germline assignment: CDR1 SGHTA and CDR2 FQGNSA. In DNA form, the CDR3 reads TGTGCCAGCAGCCCCGCCCAAGAGACCCAGTACTTC. Its protein is CASSPAQETQYF.

V is TRBV6-1 and J is TRBJ1-2, with unresolved D. Germline-derived CDR1 and CDR2 are MNHNS and SASEGT. The CDR3 has 13 residues. V was pared by 6 bases and J by 2 bases, with 10 bases between. CDR3 loop: CASRPSANYGYTF. As DNA, the CDR3 is TGTGCCAGCAGACCCTCGGCGAACTATGGCTACACCTTC.

This clonotype was seen only a few times. This rearrangement joins TRBV6-1 to TRBJ1-2, with D possibly being TRBD1 (5 bases). V gave up 0 bases and J gave up 7 bases, with 12 bases separating them. This CDR3 is built from 14 residues. Germline V gene sequence: CDR1 MNHNS, CDR2 SASEGT. CDR3: CASSEALGGGGYTF. The CDR3 coding sequence is TGTGCCAGCAGTGAAGCGCTTGGGGGAGGTGGCTACACCTTC.

The rearrangement links TRBV6-5 to TRBJ1-1; D possibly corresponds to TRBD1 (5 bases). This CDR3 is built from 17 residues. Deletions cut 2 bases from V and 0 bases from J, with 16 bases between. Per germline, CDR1 MNHEY and CDR2 SVGAGI. The CDR3 loop reads CASSYAGGGTMNTEAFF. CDR3 DNA sequence: TGTGCCAGCAGTTACGCAGGCGGAGGGACCATGAACACTGAAGCTTTCTTT.

As regards this clonotype: The junction departs from the called germline gene at one end, perhaps through a read error. This sequence joins TRBV27 and TRBJ2-3; 7 bases are a match to TRBD2. The CDR3 sequence is 16 residues long. Germline V gene sequence: CDR1 MNHEY, CDR2 SMNVEV (reference sequence). The CDR3: CASAAWGGTSTDTQYF. The CDR3 DNA follows: TGTGCCAGTGCCGCTTGGGGGGGAACTAGCACAGATACCCAGTATTTT.

The chain is built from TRBV7-8 and TRBJ2-5, with 12 bases fitting TRBD2. Looked up from germline, CDR1 is SGHVS and CDR2 is FQNEAQ. With 5 bases clipped from V and 5 bases from J, the junction kept 6 bases outside the gene matches. The CDR3 contains 15 residues. The CDR3 coding sequence is TGTGCCAGCAGCCCTCTAGCGGGGGGGCGGGAGACCCAGTACTTC. It codes for CASSPLAGGRETQYF. The full variable domain, rest sourced from reference TRBV7-8 and TRBJ2-5, is GAGVSQSPRYKVAKRGQDVALRCDPISGHVSLFWYQQALGQGPEFLTYFQNEAQLDKSGLPSDRFFAERPEGSVSTLKIQRTQQEDSAVYLCASSPLAGGRETQYFGPGTRLLVL.

The chain recombines TRBV6-1 with TRBJ2-1, with TRBD2 matching over 12 bases. Germline V gene data show CDR1 as MNHNS and CDR2 as SASEGT. The V gene end was trimmed by 6 bases and the J gene end by 5 bases; junction bases not matched to a gene: 11. The CDR3 has 17 residues. Written as DNA, the CDR3 is TGTGCCAGCAGGACTCTAGCGGGGGGGCCCGCACACAATGAGCAGTTCTTC. This gives the protein CASRTLAGGPAHNEQFF.

The chain carries TRBV6-1 and TRBJ2-5; no definite D call. The last part of the DNA fits TRBJ2-7 better; the J call may be wrong. Per germline, CDR1 MNHNS and CDR2 SASEGT. The CDR3 totals 14 residues. CDR3 coding DNA: TGTGCCAGCAGTGAAGCAGGCGGCTCCTACGAGCAGTACGTC. Translated: CASSEAGGSYEQYV.

This clonotype was detected once. A read error may account for a junction end that differs from germline. CDR3 sequence reads: CAGSGGPDQETQYF. DNA for the CDR3: TGTGCGGGCAGCGGGGGGCCCGACCAAGAGACGCAGTACTTT. This rearrangement joins TRBV6-1 to TRBJ2-3; TRBD2 matches 9 bases. Germline CDR1 reads MNHNS; CDR2 reads SASEGT. The CDR3 is 14 residues long.

As concerns this clonotype: A much larger clone is a single base away; this may be a read error. V is TRBV7-6 and J is TRBJ2-1; TRBD1 aligns across 7 bases. From germline, CDR1 is SGHVS and CDR2 FNYEAQ. The CDR3 has 15 amino acids. V lost 5 bases and J lost 13; bases outside the gene matches: 17. CDR3 loop: CASSLTGATQETQFF. DNA of the CDR3: TGTGCCAGCAGCCTAACAGGGGCGACCCAAGAGACCCAGTTCTTC.

This clonotype is deemed medium-sized. The V call is TRBV6-5, the J call TRBJ2-5; 9 nucleotides line up with TRBD1. Trimming cost V 7 bases and J 4 bases; bases outside gene matches: 7. The CDR3 consists of 14 residues. In germline, CDR1 is MNHEY, CDR2 SVGAGI. CDR3 protein: CASTGTGTSETQYF. The CDR3 coding sequence is TGTGCCAGCACCGGGACAGGGACGTCAGAGACCCAGTACTTC.

This chain connects TRBV6-1 to TRBJ2-3; possibly TRBD2 for D (5 bases). Germline values: CDR1 MNHNS, CDR2 SASEGT. The CDR3 is made up of 12 amino acids. V was clipped by 5 bases and J by 11 bases, with 14 bases between them. CDR3 protein: CASSTLTGEQYF. For the CDR3, the DNA is TGTGCCAGCAGTACCCTTACCGGGGAGCAGTATTTT.

V is TRBV7-8 and J is TRBJ2-4, with D possibly being TRBD2 (5 bases). CDR3 length equals 15 residues. Germline V CDR1 and CDR2: SGHVS, FQNEAQ. The germline V and J ends were trimmed by 3 bases and 13 bases, with 22 bases remaining between them. In nucleotides, the CDR3 is TGTGCCAGCAGCTTGGGCGTGGGAGCCAAAAATACGCAGTACTTC. This codes for CASSLGVGAKNTQYF.

Details on this clonotype: The junction departs from the called germline gene at one end, perhaps through a read error. The J gene is TRBJ2-3, the V gene TRBV7-8; D call uncertain. Germline CDR1 and CDR2: SGHVS and FQNEAQ. The CDR3 runs to 12 residues. The CDR3: CASSLGLDALYF. Written as DNA, the CDR3 is TGTGCCAGCAGTCTTGGGTTAGACGCGCTGTATTTC.

The sample holds many counts of this clonotype. This chain joins TRBV27 and TRBJ2-5, with TRBD1 matching 9 bases. The CDR3 runs 14 residues. Per germline, CDR1 MNHEY and CDR2 SMNVEV (reference sequence). With 5 bases clipped from V and 4 bases from J, the junction kept 5 bases outside the gene matches. CDR3 nucleotide sequence: TGTGCCAGCAGTACAGGGGGCGGCGGAGAGACCCAGTACTTC. Its protein is CASSTGGGGETQYF.

Note on this clonotype: An end of the junction does not agree with germline; a read error may underlie this. The chain couples TRBV6-1 to TRBJ2-1; TRBD2 agrees at 7 bases. Germline assignment: CDR1 MNHNS and CDR2 SASEGT. The CDR3 has 12 amino acids. The CDR3 spells CASSETRGEQFF. The CDR3 region has the DNA TGTGCCAGCAGTGAAACTCGGGGGGAGCAGTTTTTT.

The chain uses TRBV27 and TRBJ2-3, with 7 bases identical to TRBD2. The end of the DNA aligns better with TRBJ2-7, so the J call may be wrong. There are 16 residues in the CDR3. Germline-derived CDR1 and CDR2 are MNHEY and SMNVEV (reference sequence). The CDR3 coding sequence is TGTGCCAGCACCTCTTGGCGGGAGAGAGGCAAAAATACGCAGTACTTC. Its protein is CASTSWRERGKNTQYF.